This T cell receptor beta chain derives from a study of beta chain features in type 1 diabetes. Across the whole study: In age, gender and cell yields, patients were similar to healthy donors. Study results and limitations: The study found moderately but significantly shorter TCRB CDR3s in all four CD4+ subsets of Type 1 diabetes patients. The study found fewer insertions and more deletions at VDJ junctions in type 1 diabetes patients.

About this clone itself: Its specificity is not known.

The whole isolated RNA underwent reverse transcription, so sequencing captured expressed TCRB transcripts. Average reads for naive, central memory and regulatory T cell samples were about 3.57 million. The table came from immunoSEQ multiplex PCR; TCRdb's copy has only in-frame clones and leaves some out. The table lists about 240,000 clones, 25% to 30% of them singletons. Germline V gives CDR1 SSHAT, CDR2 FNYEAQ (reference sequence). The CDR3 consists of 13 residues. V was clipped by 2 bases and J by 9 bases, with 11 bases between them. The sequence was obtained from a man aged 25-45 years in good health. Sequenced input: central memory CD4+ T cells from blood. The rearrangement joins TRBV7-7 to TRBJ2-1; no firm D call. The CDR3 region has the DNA TGTGCCAGCAGCTTAAGGATGGAAACTGAGCAGTTCTTC. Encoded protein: CASSLRMETEQFF.